The 14 T cell receptor beta chains listed next were all sequenced from one sample in a study of T cells in Graves' hyperthyroidism and ophthalmopathy. TCR beta CDR3 region amplification was performed from RNA transcripts. A first-round RT-PCR of the TCR CDR3 used the HTBI primer set. Each CDR3 protein is one row after TCRdb ran MiXCR on the multiplex PCR reads. The sample holds roughly 93,000 distinct CDR3 sequences, roughly 40% seen once. Material for sequencing was peripheral blood or thyroid tissue (not recorded which). The receptors here all came from a woman aged 30 to 39 with Graves' hyperthyroidism.

The chain employs TRBV6-5 and TRBJ2-5; 13 nucleotides align to TRBD2. The germline V gene encodes CDR1 MNHEY and CDR2 SVGAGI. J was trimmed by 5 bases and V by 7 bases; bases with no gene match: 1. This CDR3 is 13 amino acids long. The CDR3 is CASKLAGGETQYF. The CDR3 DNA sequence: TGTGCCAGCAAACTAGCGGGAGGGGAGACCCAGTACTTC.

This clonotype was recorded many times. The chain links TRBV5-1 to TRBJ1-1; D not resolved. Trimming took off 4 bases at V and 1 base at J, with 11 bases between the two ends. CDR1 SGHRS and CDR2 YFSETQ come from the germline V gene. The CDR3 totals 14 residues. The CDR3 bases are TGCGCCAGCAGCCCGCTCGAAGGGAACACTGAAGCTTTCTTT. Translating gives CASSPLEGNTEAFF.

As to this clonotype: The CDR3 does not end in the conserved phenylalanine or tryptophan, so this is likely a read error. V usage is TRBV7-9 and J usage is TRBJ1-2, with TRBD1 matching over 8 bases. This CDR3 contains 14 residues. Germline trimming cut 6 bases from V and 7 bases from J; bases unmatched to any gene: 10. In germline, CDR1 is SEHNR, CDR2 FQNEAQ (reference sequence). CDR3 coding DNA: TGTGCCAGCAGTTTATGGGGACAGGTTTTTGGCTACACCTCC. Amino acids: CASSLWGQVFGYTS.

This clonotype was counted at least ten times. This chain joins TRBV4-2 and TRBJ1-5; D unresolved. V gave up 0 bases and J gave up 0 bases, with 9 bases separating them. Looked up from germline, CDR1 is LGHNA and CDR2 is YNFKEQ. The CDR3 is made up of 16 amino acids. The CDR3 DNA is TGTGCCAGCAGCCAAGAGATGGTCTATAGCAATCAGCCCCAGCATTTT. It codes for CASSQEMVYSNQPQHF.

With respect to this clonotype: The junction departs from the called germline gene at one end, perhaps through a read error. The genes are TRBV7-7 and TRBJ2-5; D perhaps matches TRBD1 (7 bases). In germline, CDR1 is SSHAT, CDR2 FNYEAQ (reference sequence). The CDR3 has 13 residues. The DNA for the CDR3 is TGTGCTAGCAGTCTCTGGCAGGGGGGGACCCAGTACTTC. Amino acids: CASSLWQGGTQYF. The whole variable domain, remainder taken from reference TRBV7-7 and TRBJ2-5, is GAGVSQSPRYKVTKRGQDVTLRCDPISSHATLYWYQQALGQGPEFLTYFNYEAQPDKSGLPSDRFSAERPEGSISTLTIQRTEQRDSAMYRCASSLWQGGTQYFGPGTRLLVL.

As regards this clonotype: A much larger clone sits a single nucleotide away, making a read error possible. The rearrangement links TRBV7-3 to TRBJ2-7, with TRBD1 matching 9 bases. CDR1 is SGHTA, CDR2 FQGTGA, per germline. This CDR3 has 14 amino acids. V shed 8 bases and J 2 bases; nucleotides not matched to a gene: 7. CDR3 protein: CASSDRGSPYEQYF. As DNA, the CDR3 is TGTGCCAGCTCGGACAGGGGTAGCCCCTACGAGCAGTACTTC.

Many counts were recorded for this clonotype. V is TRBV4-1 and J is TRBJ2-3; D is undetermined. The V gene lost 4 bases and the J gene lost 6 bases, with 11 bases spanning the gap. The CDR3 extends over 13 amino acids. CDR1 and CDR2 (germline): MGHRA, YSYEKL. CDR3 amino acids: CASSPSPRDTQYF. The CDR3, as DNA: TGCGCCAGCAGCCCTTCCCCGAGGGATACGCAGTATTTT.

The table lists this clonotype with many counts. The genes are TRBV29-1 and TRBJ2-7; TRBD2 matches at 14 bases. With 7 bases clipped from V and 3 bases from J, the junction kept 11 bases outside the gene matches. The CDR3 runs to 16 residues. Germline-derived CDR1 and CDR2 are SQVTM and ANQGSEA. In DNA, the CDR3 is TGCAGCGCCTGGTCTCCCGGGACTAGCGGGAGCTACGAGCAGTACTTC. Its protein is CSAWSPGTSGSYEQYF.

This clonotype has ten or more counts. The chain couples TRBV2 to TRBJ2-7; D unresolved. The CDR3 sequence is 13 residues long. Germline CDR1 reads SNHLY; CDR2 reads FYNNEI. Trimming removed 3 bases from V and 6 bases from J, with 12 bases in between. The CDR3 DNA reads as TGTGCCAGCAGTGAGTCCCGGTCCCGCGAGCAGTACTTC. This encodes CASSESRSREQYF.

This clonotype has at least ten counts. The V gene is TRBV19, the J gene TRBJ1-2, with a possible D match to TRBD1 (6 bases). CDR1 and CDR2 (germline): LNHDA, SQIVND (reference sequence). The CDR3 is 12 amino acids. V gave up 9 bases and J gave up 1 base, with 9 bases separating them. The CDR3 here is CASRGLNYGYTF. The CDR3 DNA reads as TGTGCCAGCAGGGGCCTTAACTATGGCTACACCTTC.

In this sample, this clonotype turned up many times. The chain recombines TRBV5-1 with TRBJ1-1, with D possibly TRBD1 on 5 matching bases. Trimming left V 0 bases short and J 5 bases short, with 11 bases between. Germline V gene lookup returns CDR1 SGHRS and CDR2 YFSETQ. This CDR3 contains 14 residues. CDR3 sequence (DNA): TGCGCCAGCAGCTTGGCCACAGGTGTAACTGAAGCTTTCTTT. Its protein product is CASSLATGVTEAFF.

This chain links TRBV2 with TRBJ1-5, with 9 positions matching TRBD1. The CDR3 spans 15 residues. Germline V CDR1 and CDR2: SNHLY, FYNNEI. V was clipped by 11 bases and J by 6 bases; unmatched bases: 14. CDR3 in amino acids: CALDPTGGAGQPQHF. The CDR3 DNA is TGTGCCTTAGACCCAACAGGGGGCGCGGGTCAGCCCCAGCATTTT.

This clonotype was picked up many times. The chain is built from TRBV10-3 and TRBJ2-6, with D uncertain. The CDR3 is 15 amino acids. Deletions cut 9 bases from V and 0 bases from J, with 12 bases between. CDR1 and CDR2 (germline): ENHRY, SYGVKD. CDR3: CAISDTHSGANVLTF. CDR3 sequence (DNA): TGTGCCATTTCAGACACCCACTCTGGGGCCAACGTCCTGACTTTC.

Ten or more counts support this clonotype. The V call is TRBV6-5, the J call TRBJ2-2; the match to TRBD2 covers 11 bases. The germline V gene has CDR1 MNHEY and CDR2 SVGAGI. Unmatched junction bases numbered 16, after V lost 7 bases and J lost 6 bases. The CDR3 is 18 residues long. Here the CDR3 DNA reads TGTGCCAGCACCTCCCGGCTAGCGGGAGGCCCCTTTCCCGGGGAGCTGTTTTTT. Protein sequence: CASTSRLAGGPFPGELFF.